The 2 T cell receptor beta chains below all came from one sample that was sequenced in a study of T cells in Graves' hyperthyroidism and ophthalmopathy. TCR beta CDR3 regions were amplified from RNA transcripts. When the TCR CDR3 underwent first-round RT-PCR, the HTBI primer set was used. Via MiXCR, TCRdb re-called the multiplex PCR reads, giving one row per CDR3 protein. The sample includes approximately 430,000 distinct CDR3 sequences, about a sixth seen only once; the top ten take around 7.7%. The sequencing sample was made of blood. The receptors stem from a woman aged 18-29 years with Graves' hyperthyroidism.

This clonotype was counted ten times or more. The rearrangement links TRBV10-2 to TRBJ2-4; 9 bases match TRBD2. The CDR3 is 20 residues long. The germline V gene encodes CDR1 WSHSY and CDR2 SAAADI. V gave up 2 bases and J gave up 0 bases; unmatched junction bases: 14. CDR3 sequence reads: CASSEGGLAGFILAKNIQYF. CDR3 in DNA: TGCGCCAGCAGTGAGGGTGGCCTAGCGGGGTTTATACTAGCCAAAAACATTCAGTACTTC.

The rearrangement links TRBV6-5 to TRBJ2-7; TRBD2 agrees at 8 bases. Losses at the gene ends were 2 bases for V and 2 bases for J; bases not matched to a gene: 8. Looked up from germline, CDR1 is MNHEY and CDR2 is SVGAGI. This CDR3 contains 16 residues. The CDR3 loop reads CASSYTTAGVPYEQYF. For the CDR3, the DNA is TGTGCCAGCAGTTACACAACAGCGGGGGTCCCCTACGAGCAGTACTTC.